A selection of T cell receptor beta chains follows, all from one sample in a study of shared clonotypes between healthy human individuals. Method: immunoSEQ multiplex PCR; TCRdb's copy keeps in-frame clones and lacks some. The top ten hold 9.5% to 15% of the sample, which has 450,000 to 650,000 clones, roughly 72% seen once. The specimen was PBMCs. All receptors derive from a woman aged 40 to 49 in good health. Some clones in this sample may be carry-over from other donors' samples. Each CDR3 is given with its conserved first and last residue. The D gene is left open where the match is weak. The size of a clone is reported for some rows only, either as once, few or many, or as a class for expanded clones.

j_call clone_size d_call v_call cdr3_nt cdr3_aa
TRBJ2-7 few TRBD1 TRBV19 TGTGCCAGTAGTAGTACCCCCGGGACAGCCAACTACGAGCAGTACTTC CASSSTPGTANYEQYF
TRBJ1-4 . . TRBV5-1 TGCGCCAGCAGCTTGCGGGGGGCTGGTGAAAAACTGTTTTTT CASSLRGAGEKLFF
TRBJ2-7 . TRBD1 TRBV28 TGTGCCAGCAGCACGGACAGGGGTACCTACGAGCAGTACTTC CASSTDRGTYEQYF
TRBJ1-1 . . TRBV5-1 TGCGCCAGCAGTAAGTCTAGTATGAACACTGAAGCTTTCTTT CASSKSSMNTEAFF
TRBJ1-1 . . TRBV6-6 TGTGCCAGCATCTATGGCCAGGAACTGAACACTGAAGCTTTCTTT CASIYGQELNTEAFF
TRBJ1-2 . TRBD1 TRBV6-1 TGTGCCAGCAGAGGGACAGGGGGCGAAAACTATGGCTACACCTTC CASRGTGGENYGYTF
TRBJ2-2 . . TRBV5-1 TGCGCCAGCAGCTGGGGACTGACGAACACCGGGGAGCTGTTTTTT CASSWGLTNTGELFF
TRBJ1-4 few . TRBV19 TGTGCCAGTAGTTGGCGGCTGAATGAAAAACTGTTTTTT CASSWRLNEKLFF
TRBJ2-7 . . TRBV18 TGTGCCAGCTCACCCGAATCGGGCTACTACGAGCAGTACTTC CASSPESGYYEQYF
TRBJ2-1 . . TRBV25-1 TGTGCCAGCAGTGCCGGGGGCTACAATGAGCAGTTCTTC CASSAGGYNEQFF
TRBJ2-1 . TRBD2 TRBV7-2 TGTGCCAGCAGCCCTCGGACTAGCGGATACGGATACAATGAGCAGTTCTTC CASSPRTSGYGYNEQFF
TRBJ1-1 . . TRBV2 TGTGCCAGCAGTGTACAGGGCGGGGACACTGAAGCTTTCTTT CASSVQGGDTEAFF
TRBJ1-5 few TRBD1 TRBV30 TGTGCCTGGAGTGGAGGCAGGGGGGATCAGCCCCAGCATTTT CAWSGGRGDQPQHF
TRBJ1-2 once . TRBV25-1 TGTGCCAGCAGTCCCATTGGGGAACGGGGAAGGGGCTACACCTTC CASSPIGERGRGYTF
TRBJ2-3 . . TRBV30 TGTGCTACCGAGTGGGGCGGGGGCACAGATACGCAGTATTTT CATEWGGGTDTQYF
TRBJ1-2 . . TRBV4-2 TGTGCCAGCAGCCACCAACAAACGGACGGCCATGGCTACACCTTC CASSHQQTDGHGYTF
TRBJ1-2 . . TRBV19 TGTGCCAGTAGTGGACCACTGGTCCCTGGCTACACCTTC CASSGPLVPGYTF
TRBJ1-2 . TRBD1 TRBV7-9 TGTGCCAGCAGCTTAAGGGGGCAGAACTATGGCTACACCTTC CASSLRGQNYGYTF
TRBJ2-7 . . TRBV7-7 TGTGCTAGCACAGCTTGGTCAGGGAGGGAGCAGTACTTC CASTAWSGREQYF
TRBJ2-7 . . TRBV1 TGCACCAGCAGCCAAGATTTGGCTAGCGGTTACGAGCAGTACTTC CTSSQDLASGYEQYF
TRBJ1-5 . . TRBV7-9 TGTGCCAGCAGCCCGGGCGGCAGCAATCAGCCCCAGCATTTT CASSPGGSNQPQHF
TRBJ2-3 . TRBD2 TRBV7-8 TGTGCCAGCAGCGGCGGGGGGGGGCTAGATACGCAGTATTTT CASSGGGGLDTQYF
TRBJ2-3 . TRBD1 TRBV6-5 TGTGCCAGCAGCAGACAGGGGGGCCATTCGGATACGCAGTATTTT CASSRQGGHSDTQYF
TRBJ2-3 . . TRBV2 TGTGCCAGCCGAGGGAACACAGATACGCAGTATTTT CASRGNTDTQYF
TRBJ2-1 . TRBD2 TRBV6-4 TGTGCCAGCAGTGACGGTAGCGGGAGTGGGTTGCAGTTCTTC CASSDGSGSGLQFF
TRBJ2-7 . . TRBV2 TGTGCCAGCACCCGGGACGGGGGCGCCATCTACGAGCAGTACTTC CASTRDGGAIYEQYF
TRBJ2-2 once . TRBV27 TGTGCCAGCACCCCCGCCCATCACTCCACCGGGGAGCTGTTTTTT CASTPAHHSTGELFF
TRBJ2-7 . TRBD2 TRBV7-8 TGTGCCAGCAGCTACCGACTAGCGGGAGTGGCCGAGCAGTACTTC CASSYRLAGVAEQYF
TRBJ2-3 few . TRBV7-9 TGTGCCAGCAGCTTAGACCCAACAAATACGCAGTATTTT CASSLDPTNTQYF
TRBJ2-1 . TRBD2 TRBV11-1 TGTGCCAGCAGCTTAGAGCCCGGTAGCGGGGGTACTGAGCAGTTCTTC CASSLEPGSGGTEQFF
TRBJ2-7 . TRBD1 TRBV27 TGTGCCAGCAGTTTGGGACAGGGCATTGGGTACGAGCAGTACTTC CASSLGQGIGYEQYF
TRBJ2-6 . . TRBV27 TGTGCCAGCAGTTTACGGCGAACTGGGGCCAACGTCCTGACTTTC CASSLRRTGANVLTF
TRBJ1-2 few TRBD1 TRBV11-2 TGTGCCACCGCCTCCGACAGGGGCTATGGCTACACCTTC CATASDRGYGYTF
TRBJ2-7 once . TRBV21-1 TGTGCCAGCAGCCCCCCCGAGCAGTACTTC CASSPPEQYF
TRBJ2-7 . . TRBV27 TGTGCCAGCAGTTTGGGGAAGCCGTACGAGCAGTACTTC CASSLGKPYEQYF
TRBJ1-2 . TRBD1 TRBV9 TGTGCCAGCAGCGTAATGGGACAGGGGACTTATGGCTACACCTTC CASSVMGQGTYGYTF
TRBJ2-7 . TRBD2 TRBV15 TGTGCCACCAGCAGGGAGGGACGGACTAGCGACGAGCAGTACTTC CATSREGRTSDEQYF
TRBJ2-2 . . TRBV7-7 TGTGCTAGCAGCTTAGATCGGGGAAACACCGGGGAGCTGTTTTTT CASSLDRGNTGELFF
TRBJ2-1 . TRBD2 TRBV5-4 TGTGCCAGCAACCCTACTAGCGGGAGGGGTAGTAATGAGCAGTTCTTC CASNPTSGRGSNEQFF
TRBJ1-3 . . TRBV5-1 TGCGCCAGCAGCTCCGAGGACTTCTCTGGAAACACCATATATTTT CASSSEDFSGNTIYF
TRBJ1-2 . . TRBV5-1 TGCGCCAGCAGCTTGGAAAGGGCTAACTATGGCTACACCTTC CASSLERANYGYTF
TRBJ2-7 . . TRBV5-8 TGTGCCAGCAGCTTGGAAGGCCCAGAATTCTACGAGCAGTACTTC CASSLEGPEFYEQYF
TRBJ2-7 . TRBD2 TRBV11-2 TGTGCCAGCAGACGTTCCGGGACTAGCGGGAGTTCCTACGAGCAGTACTTC CASRRSGTSGSSYEQYF
TRBJ2-7 . . TRBV4-1 TGCGCCAGCAGCCAAGTTTCAGGGACCTACGAGCAGTACTTC CASSQVSGTYEQYF
TRBJ2-1 . TRBD2 TRBV5-4 TGTGCCAGCAGCTCTACTAGCGGGAGCAATGAGCAGTTCTTC CASSSTSGSNEQFF
TRBJ2-5 . TRBD2 TRBV27 TGTGCCAGCAGTCCGGGACTAGCGTTTGTGACCCAGTACTTC CASSPGLAFVTQYF
TRBJ1-3 . TRBD1 TRBV28 TGTGCCAGCGGTGGCAGGGGGGACTCTGGAAACACCATATATTTT CASGGRGDSGNTIYF